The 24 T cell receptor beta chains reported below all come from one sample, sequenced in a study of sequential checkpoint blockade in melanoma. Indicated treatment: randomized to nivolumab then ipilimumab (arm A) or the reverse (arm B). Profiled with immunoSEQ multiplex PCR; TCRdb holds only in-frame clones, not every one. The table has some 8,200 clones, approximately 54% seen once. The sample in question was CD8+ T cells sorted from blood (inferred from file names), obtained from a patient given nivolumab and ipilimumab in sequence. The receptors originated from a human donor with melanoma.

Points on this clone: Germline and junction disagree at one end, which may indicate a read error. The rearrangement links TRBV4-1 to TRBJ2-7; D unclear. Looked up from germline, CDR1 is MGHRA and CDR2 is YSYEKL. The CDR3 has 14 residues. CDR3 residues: CAISQDDNPYEQYF. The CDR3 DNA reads TGCGCCATCAGCCAAGATGACAACCCCTATGAGCAGTACTTC.

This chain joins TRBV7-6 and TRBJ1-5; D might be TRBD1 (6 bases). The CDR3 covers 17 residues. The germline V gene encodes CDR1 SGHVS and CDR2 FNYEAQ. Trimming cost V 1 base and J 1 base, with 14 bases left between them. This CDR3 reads CASSLGTGPLSNQPQHF. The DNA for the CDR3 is TGTGCCAGCAGCTTAGGTACAGGGCCCTTGAGCAATCAGCCCCAGCATTTT.

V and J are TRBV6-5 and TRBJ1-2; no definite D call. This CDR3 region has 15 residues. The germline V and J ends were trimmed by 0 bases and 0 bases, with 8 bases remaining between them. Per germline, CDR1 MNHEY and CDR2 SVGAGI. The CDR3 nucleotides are TGTGCCAGCAGTTACTCGGAGGAGACTAACTATGGCTACACCTTC. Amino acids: CASSYSEETNYGYTF.

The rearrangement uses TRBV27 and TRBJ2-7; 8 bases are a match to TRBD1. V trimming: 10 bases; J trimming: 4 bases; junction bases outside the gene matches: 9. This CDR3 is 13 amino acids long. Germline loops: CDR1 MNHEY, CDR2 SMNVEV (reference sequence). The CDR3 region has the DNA TGTGCCACCACTCAGGGGGCGCGTTACGAGCAGTACTTC. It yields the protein CATTQGARYEQYF.

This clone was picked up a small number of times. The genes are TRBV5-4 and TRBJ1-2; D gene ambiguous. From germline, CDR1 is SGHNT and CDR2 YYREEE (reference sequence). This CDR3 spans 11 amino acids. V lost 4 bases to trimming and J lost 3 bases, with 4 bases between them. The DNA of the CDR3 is TGTGCCAGCAGCGAGGACTATGGCTACACCTTC. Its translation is CASSEDYGYTF.

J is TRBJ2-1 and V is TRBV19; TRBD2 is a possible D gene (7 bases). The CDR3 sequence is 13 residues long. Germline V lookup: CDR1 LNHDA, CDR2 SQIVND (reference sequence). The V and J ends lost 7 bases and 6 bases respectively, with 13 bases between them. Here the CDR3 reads CASTRGGFNEQFF. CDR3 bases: TGTGCCAGTACTCGCGGGGGCTTCAATGAGCAGTTCTTC.

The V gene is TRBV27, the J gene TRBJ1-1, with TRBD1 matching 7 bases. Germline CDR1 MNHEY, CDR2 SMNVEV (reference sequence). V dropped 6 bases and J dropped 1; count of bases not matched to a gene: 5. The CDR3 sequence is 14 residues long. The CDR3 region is CASREQGTNTEAFF. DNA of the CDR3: TGTGCCAGCAGAGAACAGGGGACGAACACTGAAGCTTTCTTT.

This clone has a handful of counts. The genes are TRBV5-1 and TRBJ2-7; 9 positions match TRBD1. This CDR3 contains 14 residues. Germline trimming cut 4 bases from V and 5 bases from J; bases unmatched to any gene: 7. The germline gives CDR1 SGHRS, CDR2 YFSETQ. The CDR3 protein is CASSPGQGGDEQYF. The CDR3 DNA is TGCGCCAGCAGCCCGGGACAGGGTGGTGACGAGCAGTACTTC.

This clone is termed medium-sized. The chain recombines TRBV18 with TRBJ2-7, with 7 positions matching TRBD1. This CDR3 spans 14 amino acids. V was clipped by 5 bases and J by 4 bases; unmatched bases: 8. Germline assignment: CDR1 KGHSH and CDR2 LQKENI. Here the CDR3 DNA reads TGTGCCAGCTCAGGTGGGACAGAGATTTACGAGCAGTACTTC. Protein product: CASSGGTEIYEQYF.

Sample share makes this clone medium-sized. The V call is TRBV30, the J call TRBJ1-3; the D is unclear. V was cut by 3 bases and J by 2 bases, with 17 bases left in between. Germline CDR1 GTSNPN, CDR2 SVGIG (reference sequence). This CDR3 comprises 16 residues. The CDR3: CAWSVDGYRAGNTIYF. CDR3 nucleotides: TGTGCCTGGAGCGTTGATGGATACAGAGCTGGAAACACCATATATTTT.

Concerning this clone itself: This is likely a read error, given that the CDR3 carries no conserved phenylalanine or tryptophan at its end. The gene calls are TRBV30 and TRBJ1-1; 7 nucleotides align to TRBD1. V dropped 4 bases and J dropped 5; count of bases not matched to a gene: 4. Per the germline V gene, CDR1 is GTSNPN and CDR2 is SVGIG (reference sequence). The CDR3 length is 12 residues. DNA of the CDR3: TGTGCCTGGACCCCAGGGGGGACTGAAGCTTTCGTT. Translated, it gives CAWTPGGTEAFV.

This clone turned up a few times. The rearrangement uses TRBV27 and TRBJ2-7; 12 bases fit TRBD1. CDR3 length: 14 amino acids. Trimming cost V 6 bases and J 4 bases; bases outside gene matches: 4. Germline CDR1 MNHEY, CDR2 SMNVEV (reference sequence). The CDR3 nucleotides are TGTGCCAGCAGCTCGGGACAGGGGGCATACGAGCAGTACTTC. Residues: CASSSGQGAYEQYF.

This CDR3 reads CSSGRGAFF. The DNA of the CDR3 is TGCAGCTCCGGCAGGGGAGCTTTCTTT. This rearrangement joins TRBV29-1 to TRBJ1-1; maybe TRBD1 (6 bases). CDR1 is SQVTM, CDR2 ANQGSEA, per germline. The CDR3 covers 9 residues. V dropped 8 bases and J dropped 10 bases, with 11 bases sitting between them. The full variable domain, its missing parts supplied by reference TRBV29-1 and TRBJ1-1, is SAVISQKPSRDICQRGTSLTIQCQVDSQVTMMFWYRQQPGQSLTLIATANQGSEATYESGFVIDKFPISRPNLTFSTLTVSNMSPEDSSIYLCSSGRGAFFGQGTRLTVV.

In DNA form, the CDR3 reads TGTGCCAGCAGCAGTCTAGCGGGGGGCCCCTACGAGCAGTACTTC. Protein: CASSSLAGGPYEQYF. V gene TRBV5-6 combines with J gene TRBJ2-7; the match to TRBD2 covers 11 bases. V lost 4 bases and J lost 2; bases outside the gene matches: 5. This CDR3 is 15 amino acids long. In germline, CDR1 is SGHDT, CDR2 YYEEEE. Full variable domain (missing parts from reference TRBV5-6 and TRBJ2-7): DAGVTQSPTHLIKTRGQQVTLRCSPKSGHDTVSWYQQALGQGPQFIFQYYEEEERQRGNFPDRFSGHQFPNYSSELNVNALLLGDSALYLCASSSLAGGPYEQYFGPGTRLTVT.

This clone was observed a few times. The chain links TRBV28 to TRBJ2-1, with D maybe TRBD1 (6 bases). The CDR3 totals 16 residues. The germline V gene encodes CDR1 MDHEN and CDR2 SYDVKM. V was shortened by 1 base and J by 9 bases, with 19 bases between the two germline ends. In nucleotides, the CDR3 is TGTGCCAGCAGTTTATCCTTCCGGGCAGGGGAAGGTGAGCAGTTCTTC. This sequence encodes CASSLSFRAGEGEQFF.

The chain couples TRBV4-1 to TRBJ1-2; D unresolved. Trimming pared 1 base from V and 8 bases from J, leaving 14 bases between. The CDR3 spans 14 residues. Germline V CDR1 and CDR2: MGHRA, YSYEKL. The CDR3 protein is CASSQVHAMEGYTF. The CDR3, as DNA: TGCGCCAGCAGCCAAGTACACGCTATGGAGGGCTACACCTTC.

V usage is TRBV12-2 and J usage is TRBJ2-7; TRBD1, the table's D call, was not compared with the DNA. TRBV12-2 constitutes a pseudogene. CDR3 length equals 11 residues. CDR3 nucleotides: TGTGCAAGTCGCCTGAAAGGGACAGAGGACTTC. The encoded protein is CASRLKGTEDF.

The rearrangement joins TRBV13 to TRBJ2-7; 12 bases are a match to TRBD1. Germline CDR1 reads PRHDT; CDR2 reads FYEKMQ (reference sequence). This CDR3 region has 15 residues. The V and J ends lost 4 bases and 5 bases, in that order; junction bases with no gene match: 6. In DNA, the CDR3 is TGTGCCAGCAGCTGGGGACAGGGGGCATCCCACGAGCAGTACTTC. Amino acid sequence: CASSWGQGASHEQYF.

DNA of the CDR3: TGTGCCAGCGGGGTGGGAGACTACGAGCAGTACTTC. The encoded protein is CASGVGDYEQYF. The gene calls are TRBV7-9 and TRBJ2-7; TRBD2 might be the D (5 bases). Germline lookup yields CDR1 SEHNR and CDR2 FQNEAQ (reference sequence). V was trimmed by 8 bases and J by 3 bases, leaving 11 bases between them. This CDR3 spans 12 amino acids.

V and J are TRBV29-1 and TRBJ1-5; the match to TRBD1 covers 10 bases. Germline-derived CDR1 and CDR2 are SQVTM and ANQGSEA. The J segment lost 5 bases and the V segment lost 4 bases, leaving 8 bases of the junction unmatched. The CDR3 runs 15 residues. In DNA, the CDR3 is TGCAGCGTTGGCACTGGGACAGGGGACCATCAGCCCCAGCATTTT. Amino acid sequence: CSVGTGTGDHQPQHF.

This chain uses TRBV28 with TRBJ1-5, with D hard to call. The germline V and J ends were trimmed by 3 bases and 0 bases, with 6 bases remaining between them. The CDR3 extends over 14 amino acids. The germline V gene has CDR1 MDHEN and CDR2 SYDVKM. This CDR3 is CASSLQASNQPQHF. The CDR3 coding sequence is TGTGCCAGCAGTTTGCAGGCTAGCAATCAGCCCCAGCATTTT.

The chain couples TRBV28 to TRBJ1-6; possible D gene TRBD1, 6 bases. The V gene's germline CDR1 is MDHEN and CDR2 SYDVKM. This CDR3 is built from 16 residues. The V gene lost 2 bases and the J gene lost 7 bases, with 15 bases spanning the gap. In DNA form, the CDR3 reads TGTGCCAGCAGTTTAAACAGGGATGAAGAAAATTCACCCCTCCACTTT. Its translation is CASSLNRDEENSPLHF.

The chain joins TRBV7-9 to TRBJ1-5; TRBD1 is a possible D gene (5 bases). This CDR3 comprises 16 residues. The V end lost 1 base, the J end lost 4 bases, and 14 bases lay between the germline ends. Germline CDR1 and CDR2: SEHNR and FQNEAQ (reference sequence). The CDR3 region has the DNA TGTGCCAGCAGCTTAGGGGAGGGGTACGGTAATCAGCCCCAGCATTTT. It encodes CASSLGEGYGNQPQHF.

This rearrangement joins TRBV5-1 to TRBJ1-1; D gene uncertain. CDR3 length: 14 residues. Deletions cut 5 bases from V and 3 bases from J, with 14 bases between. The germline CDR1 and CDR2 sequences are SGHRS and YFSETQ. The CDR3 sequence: CASRGLRYDTEAFF. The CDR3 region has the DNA TGCGCCAGCAGAGGACTCAGATATGACACTGAAGCTTTCTTT.